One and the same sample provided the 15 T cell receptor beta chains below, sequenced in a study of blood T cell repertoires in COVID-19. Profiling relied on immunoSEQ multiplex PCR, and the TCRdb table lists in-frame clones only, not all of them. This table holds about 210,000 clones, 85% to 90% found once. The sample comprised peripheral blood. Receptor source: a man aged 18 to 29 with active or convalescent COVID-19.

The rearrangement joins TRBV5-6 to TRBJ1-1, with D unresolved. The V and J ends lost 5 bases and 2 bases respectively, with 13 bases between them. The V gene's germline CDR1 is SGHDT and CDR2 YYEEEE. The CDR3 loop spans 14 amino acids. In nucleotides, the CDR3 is TGTGCCAGCAGTTTCGGGGTCGTAAACACTGAAGCTTTCTTT. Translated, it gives CASSFGVVNTEAFF.

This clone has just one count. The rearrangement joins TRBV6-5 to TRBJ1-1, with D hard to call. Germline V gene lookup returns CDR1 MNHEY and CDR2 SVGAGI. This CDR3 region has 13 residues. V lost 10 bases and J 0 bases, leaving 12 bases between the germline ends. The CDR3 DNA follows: TGTGCCACCGGGGAAAGGATGAACACTGAAGCTTTCTTT. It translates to CATGERMNTEAFF.

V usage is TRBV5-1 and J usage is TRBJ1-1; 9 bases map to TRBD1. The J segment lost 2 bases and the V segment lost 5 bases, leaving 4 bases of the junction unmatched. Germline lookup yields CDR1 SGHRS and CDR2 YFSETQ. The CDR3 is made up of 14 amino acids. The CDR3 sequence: CASSSTGGNTEAFF. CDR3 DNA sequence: TGCGCCAGCAGTTCAACAGGGGGCAACACTGAAGCTTTCTTT.

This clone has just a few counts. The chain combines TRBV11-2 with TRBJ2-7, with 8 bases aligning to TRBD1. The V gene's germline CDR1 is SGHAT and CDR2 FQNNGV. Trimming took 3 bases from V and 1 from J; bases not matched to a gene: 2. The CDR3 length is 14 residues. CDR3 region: CASSLQGASYEQYF. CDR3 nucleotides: TGTGCCAGCAGCTTGCAGGGGGCATCCTACGAGCAGTACTTC.

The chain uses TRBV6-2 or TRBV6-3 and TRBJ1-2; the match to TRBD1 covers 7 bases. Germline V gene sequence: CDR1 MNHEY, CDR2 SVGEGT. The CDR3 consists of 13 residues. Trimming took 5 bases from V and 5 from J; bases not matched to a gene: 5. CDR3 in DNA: TGTGCCAGCAGTGTCCGGACAGGATATGGCTACACCTTC. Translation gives CASSVRTGYGYTF.

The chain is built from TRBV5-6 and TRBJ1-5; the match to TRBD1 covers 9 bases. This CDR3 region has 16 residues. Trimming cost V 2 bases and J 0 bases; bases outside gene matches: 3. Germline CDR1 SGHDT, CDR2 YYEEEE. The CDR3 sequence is CASSFWTGVSNQPQHF. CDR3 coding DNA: TGTGCCAGCAGCTTTTGGACAGGGGTTAGCAATCAGCCCCAGCATTTT.

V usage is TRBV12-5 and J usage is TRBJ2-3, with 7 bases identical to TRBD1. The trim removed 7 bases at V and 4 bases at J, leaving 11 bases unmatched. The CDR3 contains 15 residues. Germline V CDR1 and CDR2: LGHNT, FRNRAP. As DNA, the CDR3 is TGTGCTAGTGCCATCACAGGGGACGATTCAGATACGCAGTATTTT. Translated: CASAITGDDSDTQYF.

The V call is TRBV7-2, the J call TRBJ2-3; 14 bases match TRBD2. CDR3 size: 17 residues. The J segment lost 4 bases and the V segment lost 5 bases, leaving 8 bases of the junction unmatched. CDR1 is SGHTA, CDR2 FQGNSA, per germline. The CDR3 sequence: CASSAGTSGRFADTQYF. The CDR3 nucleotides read TGTGCCAGCAGCGCCGGGACTAGCGGGAGATTCGCAGATACGCAGTATTTT.

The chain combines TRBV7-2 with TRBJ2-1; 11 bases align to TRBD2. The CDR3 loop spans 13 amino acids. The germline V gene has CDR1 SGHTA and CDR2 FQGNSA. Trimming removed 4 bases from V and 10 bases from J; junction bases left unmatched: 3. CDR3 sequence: CASSSLAGGEQFF. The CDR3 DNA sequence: TGTGCCAGCAGCTCTCTAGCGGGGGGAGAGCAGTTCTTC.

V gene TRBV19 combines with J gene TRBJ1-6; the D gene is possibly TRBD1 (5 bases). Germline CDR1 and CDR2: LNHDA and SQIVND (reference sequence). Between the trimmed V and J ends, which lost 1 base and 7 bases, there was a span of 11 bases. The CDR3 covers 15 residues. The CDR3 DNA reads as TGTGCCAGTAGTATAGGTGACAGCCAGAATTCACCCCTCCACTTT. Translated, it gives CASSIGDSQNSPLHF.

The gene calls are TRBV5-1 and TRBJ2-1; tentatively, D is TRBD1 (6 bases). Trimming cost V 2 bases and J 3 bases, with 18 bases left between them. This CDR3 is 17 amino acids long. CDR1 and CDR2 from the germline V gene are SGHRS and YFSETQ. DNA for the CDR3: TGCGCCAGCAGCTTCCCTCGAGGGGGAGCAGACTACAATGAGCAGTTCTTC. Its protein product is CASSFPRGGADYNEQFF.

CDR3 DNA sequence: TGTGCCAGCAGCCCAAATCCCAGGACTGGAGATACGCAGTATTTT. It is translated as CASSPNPRTGDTQYF. The rearrangement joins TRBV7-2 to TRBJ2-3, with a tentative D call TRBD2 (5 bases). This CDR3 is built from 15 residues. With 5 bases removed from V and 5 bases from J, the gap between germline ends came to 17 bases. Looked up from germline, CDR1 is SGHTA and CDR2 is FQGNSA.

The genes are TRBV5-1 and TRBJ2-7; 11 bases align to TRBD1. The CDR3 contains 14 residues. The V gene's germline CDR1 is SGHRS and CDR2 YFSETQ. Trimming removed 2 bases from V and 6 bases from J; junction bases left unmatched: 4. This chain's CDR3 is CASSFGTGGSEQYF. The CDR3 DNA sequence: TGCGCCAGCAGCTTCGGGACAGGGGGGTCCGAGCAGTACTTC.

CDR3 coding DNA: TGTGCCAGCAGTTTTAGGGGGAATCAGCCCCAGCATTTT. It yields the protein CASSFRGNQPQHF. The chain carries TRBV6-6 and TRBJ1-5, with D perhaps matching TRBD1 (6 bases). The ends were cut back, 4 bases at V and 4 bases at J, with 8 bases in the middle. The CDR3 spans 13 residues. The germline V gene encodes CDR1 MNHNY and CDR2 SVGAGI (reference sequence).

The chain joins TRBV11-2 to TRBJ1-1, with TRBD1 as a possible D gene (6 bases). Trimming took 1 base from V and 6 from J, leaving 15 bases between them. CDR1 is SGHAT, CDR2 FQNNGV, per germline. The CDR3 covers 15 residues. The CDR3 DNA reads TGTGCCAGCAGCTTAGGAGGGGCTACAGGGTCTGAAGCTTTCTTT. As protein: CASSLGGATGSEAFF.